The clone carrying this T cell receptor (beta chain) occurred once. Its antigen remains unknown. Germline CDR1 is SGHNT and CDR2 is YYREEE (reference sequence). This CDR3 is 15 amino acids long. J was trimmed by 2 bases and V by 4 bases; bases with no gene match: 5. Sequenced by immunoSEQ multiplex PCR; TCRdb stores in-frame clones only, minus some. The data contain about 50,000 clones, nearly 80% of them singletons. This sample is drawn from a study of OX40 agonist ivuxolimab in advanced cancers. Study-level results: Clonal expansion was seen in CD4+ and CD8+ blood T cells by week 6 at 0.1 to 3.0 mg/kg.

The TCR comes from an adult with an advanced solid tumor such as melanoma, head and neck, liver or kidney cancer. The source material was CD4+ or CD8+ T cells sorted from blood, sampled in a trial of the OX40 agonist ivuxolimab. The chain links TRBV5-4 to TRBJ2-3; 9 nucleotides line up with TRBD2. The CDR3 nucleotides read TGTGCCAGCAGCAAAGGGACTAGCCACACAGATACGCAGTATTTT. As protein: CASSKGTSHTDTQYF.